The present entry profiles one TCR beta chain with its context. The trim removed 5 bases at V and 3 bases at J, leaving 10 bases unmatched. This CDR3 is 15 amino acids long. The V gene's germline CDR1 is MNHEY and CDR2 SVGAGI. This entry is derived from a study of cytomegalovirus exposure and HLA in healthy donors. Vbeta (60) and Jbeta (13) primers were used in the PCR. Sequenced by immunoSEQ multiplex PCR; TCRdb stores in-frame clones only, minus some. The top ten clones hold over 3% of a sample with around 150,000 clones, approximately 83% of them seen once. The sample consisted of PBMCs. The clonotype was recovered from a man aged 35 to 55 in good health and CMV-seronegative. The chain recombines TRBV6-5 with TRBJ2-7, with 7 bases fitting TRBD1. In nucleotides, the CDR3 is TGTGCCAGCAGTCTTATGACAGGGACCGGCTACGAGCAGTACTTC. Protein sequence: CASSLMTGTGYEQYF.